The 10 T cell receptor beta chains in this list originate from one sample, sequenced in a study of human T cells and chemical hapten exposure. The sample's time point: pre-sensitization, week 0. Indicated treatment: therapeutic diphenylcyclopropenone sensitization with weekly scalp DPC. In TCRdb, the RACE reads were re-called with MiXCR into one record per CDR3 protein. The table records under 300,000 distinct CDR3 sequences, over 8% of them present only once. Source: whole blood, taken in connection with sensitization to the hapten diphenylcyclopropenone (DPC). The receptors were sampled from a woman in her thirties or forties with alopecia areata. Some clones in this sample may be carry-over from other donors' samples.

This clonotype occurred many times. J is TRBJ2-1 and V is TRBV29-1; 8 nucleotides line up with TRBD2. V lost 4 bases, J lost 2 bases, and 1 base stayed unmatched. This CDR3 spans 13 amino acids. CDR1 is SQVTM, CDR2 ANQGSEA, per germline. As DNA, the CDR3 is TGCAGCGTTGCCGGGAGGGCCTACAATGAGCAGTTCTTC. This gives the protein CSVAGRAYNEQFF.

A few counts support this clonotype. The genes are TRBV21-1 and TRBJ2-3; the table gives TRBD1 as D, unverified against the DNA. TRBV21-1 is a pseudogene segment. The CDR3 runs to 17 residues. The CDR3: CASNPQDRKYRTDTQYF. CDR3 DNA: TGTGCCAGCAACCCTCAGGACAGGAAGTATCGCACAGATACGCAGTATTTT.

This clonotype was observed a few times. The chain joins TRBV7-2 to TRBJ2-5; tentative D call: TRBD1 (5 bases). CDR3 size: 15 residues. The germline V gene encodes CDR1 SGHTA and CDR2 FQGNSA. V lost 3 bases and J 3 bases, leaving 14 bases between the germline ends. In DNA, the CDR3 is TGTGCCAGCAGCTTCAACAGGCCTCCGGAAGAGACCCAGTACTTC. Residues: CASSFNRPPEETQYF.

This clonotype was recorded at least ten times. The chain is built from TRBV4-2 and TRBJ2-5, with 12 nucleotides matching TRBD2. Trimming took 0 bases from V and 5 from J; bases not matched to a gene: 10. The V gene's germline CDR1 is LGHNA and CDR2 YNFKEQ. This CDR3 region has 18 residues. The CDR3 here is CASSQDSRLAGVGETQYF. In DNA form, the CDR3 reads TGTGCCAGCAGCCAAGATTCGAGACTAGCGGGAGTTGGGGAGACCCAGTACTTC.

This clonotype was detected ten times or more. The chain carries TRBV6-2 or TRBV6-3 and TRBJ2-2; possibly TRBD2 for D (5 bases). This CDR3 spans 14 amino acids. Germline V lookup: CDR1 MNHEY, CDR2 SVGEGT. Trimming left V 6 bases short and J 5 bases short, with 13 bases between. The CDR3 nucleotides read TGTGCCAGCAGAACAGAGGGCGATACCGGGGAGCTGTTTTTT. It encodes CASRTEGDTGELFF.

This clonotype appeared a few times. The chain recombines TRBV20-1 with TRBJ2-3; possible D gene TRBD2, 7 bases. Germline CDR1 DFQATT, CDR2 SNEGSKA (reference sequence). The CDR3 length is 16 residues. Trimming took 6 bases from V and 7 from J, leaving 26 bases between them. CDR3 DNA: TGCAGTGCCCCAACCGCCCGCACGGGGGGCGTGAATACGCAGTATTTT. Amino acids: CSAPTARTGGVNTQYF.

The chain employs TRBV28 and TRBJ2-7; 10 nucleotides align to TRBD1. Germline V lookup: CDR1 MDHEN, CDR2 SYDVKM. J lost 2 bases, V lost 4 bases, and 5 bases had no gene match. The CDR3 length is 15 residues. This CDR3 is CASSSFDRGPYEQYF. The CDR3 region has the DNA TGTGCCAGCAGTTCCTTCGACAGGGGGCCCTACGAGCAGTACTTC.

The chain links TRBV21-1 to TRBJ2-1; the table's TRBD2 call for D was not verified on the DNA. TRBV21-1 is labeled a pseudogene. This CDR3 contains 16 residues. CDR3 protein: CASSQPSSGRADEQFF. DNA of the CDR3: TGTGCCAGCAGTCAACCCTCTAGCGGGAGGGCAGATGAGCAGTTCTTC.

The J gene is TRBJ2-5, the V gene TRBV9; the match to TRBD2 covers 11 bases. This CDR3 is 16 amino acids long. The germline V gene has CDR1 SGDLS and CDR2 YYNGEE. After removal of 4 bases from V and 5 bases from J, the junction contained 10 bases not matched to a gene. The DNA for the CDR3 is TGTGCCAGCAGCCCCAGACTAGCGGGATTAGGGGAGACCCAGTACTTC. Protein product: CASSPRLAGLGETQYF.

The J gene is TRBJ2-1, the V gene TRBV5-1; TRBD2 matches at 10 bases. V shed 4 bases, J shed 4 bases, and the junction held 5 bases outside the gene matches. Germline V gene sequence: CDR1 SGHRS, CDR2 YFSETQ. CDR3 length equals 15 residues. The CDR3 DNA sequence: TGCGCCAGCAGCCCCACTAGCGGGATTTACAATGAGCAGTTCTTC. Translation gives CASSPTSGIYNEQFF. The full variable domain, rest sourced from reference TRBV5-1 and TRBJ2-1, is KAGVTQTPRYLIKTRGQQVTLSCSPISGHRSVSWYQQTPGQGLQFLFEYFSETQRNKGNFPGRFSGRQFSNSRSEMNVSTLELGDSALYLCASSPTSGIYNEQFFGPGTRLTVL.